This entry is about one T cell receptor beta chain. Its antigen is unknown. The data originate from a study of T cells and Merkel cell carcinoma outcomes. Broader study findings: Merkel cell carcinoma outcomes were reportedly predicted by repertoire and T-cell density.

TCRdb keeps only in-frame clones here, not all; method: immunoSEQ multiplex PCR. Among 4,000 to 5,500 clones listed, more than 75% were seen once. The junction had 6 bases not matched to a gene; V was cut back by 7 bases and J by 6 bases. Germline assignment: CDR1 SNHLY and CDR2 FYNNEI. There are 13 residues in the CDR3. The genes are TRBV2 and TRBJ1-5; 7 bases are shared with TRBD1. The sample was tumor tissue from Merkel cell carcinoma. This clonotype originated in a human donor with Merkel cell carcinoma. The CDR3 loop is CASITGDGQPQHF. Here the CDR3 DNA reads TGTGCCAGCATAACAGGGGACGGTCAGCCCCAGCATTTT. The full variable domain, with the rest looked up from reference TRBV2 and TRBJ1-5, is EPEVTQTPSHQVTQMGQEVILRCVPISNHLYFYWYRQILGQKVEFLVSFYNNEISEKSEIFDDQFSVERPDGSNFTLKIRSTKLEDSAMYFCASITGDGQPQHFGDGTRLSIL.